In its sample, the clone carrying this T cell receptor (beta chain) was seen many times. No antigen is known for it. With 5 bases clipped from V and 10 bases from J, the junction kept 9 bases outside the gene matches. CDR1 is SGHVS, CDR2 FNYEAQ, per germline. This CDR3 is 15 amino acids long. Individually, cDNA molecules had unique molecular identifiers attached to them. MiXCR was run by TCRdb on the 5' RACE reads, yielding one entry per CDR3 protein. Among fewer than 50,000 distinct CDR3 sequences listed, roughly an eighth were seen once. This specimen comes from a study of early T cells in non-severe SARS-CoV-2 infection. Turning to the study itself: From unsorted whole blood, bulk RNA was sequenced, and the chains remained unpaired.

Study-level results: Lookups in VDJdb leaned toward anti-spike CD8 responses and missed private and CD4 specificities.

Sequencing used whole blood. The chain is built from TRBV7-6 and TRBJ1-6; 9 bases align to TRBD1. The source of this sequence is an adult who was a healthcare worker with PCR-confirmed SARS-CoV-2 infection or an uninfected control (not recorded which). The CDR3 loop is CASSTSGQGNSPLHF. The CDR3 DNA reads TGTGCCAGCAGCACGTCGGGACAGGGCAACTCACCCCTCCACTTT.